The clone carrying this TCR beta chain came up a few times. This sample also contains other DNA sequences that code for the same CDR3. These data are taken from a study of shared clonotypes between healthy human individuals. Libraries were prepared by immunoSEQ multiplex PCR; TCRdb keeps only in-frame clonotypes and omits some of them. This table holds 85,000 to 100,000 clones, approximately 75% found once. V lost 8 bases to trimming and J lost 0 bases, with 8 bases between them. The V gene's germline CDR1 is MDHEN and CDR2 SYDVKM. The length of the CDR3 is 12 residues. Sample: memory CD8+ T cells sorted from blood. Described subset: CD45RO+ cells pooled with CCR7-negative TemRA cells. The TCR comes from a man aged 25-45 years in good health. This chain connects TRBV28 to TRBJ2-7, with D uncertain. The CDR3 loop reads CASSGSSYEQYF. CDR3 nucleotide sequence: TGTGCCAGCTCCGGTAGCTCCTACGAGCAGTACTTC.